The clone carrying this TCR beta chain showed up just a few times. The antigen is unknown. From the RT-PCR reads, TCRdb called clonotypes with MiXCR, one entry per CDR3 protein. Here the sample spans approximately 500,000 distinct CDR3 sequences, approximately 13% being singletons. This specimen comes from a study of response to subunit inactivated influenza vaccine. Study outcomes and limitations: New T cells are recruited in small numbers by each seasonal influenza vaccination, according to the authors' suggestion.

Germline-derived CDR1 and CDR2 are SGHRS and YFSETQ. Trimming cost V 4 bases and J 7 bases; bases outside gene matches: 12. This CDR3 contains 15 residues. The chain carries TRBV5-1 and TRBJ2-7; 9 nucleotides line up with TRBD2. The clonotype was recovered from a man aged 45 to 65 who received an inactivated influenza vaccine. This specimen was PBMCs from blood, taken roughly 45 days after vaccination. CDR3 loop: CASSRTSVGLGEQYF. As DNA, the CDR3 is TGCGCCAGCAGCAGGACTAGCGTGGGCTTAGGGGAGCAGTACTTC.